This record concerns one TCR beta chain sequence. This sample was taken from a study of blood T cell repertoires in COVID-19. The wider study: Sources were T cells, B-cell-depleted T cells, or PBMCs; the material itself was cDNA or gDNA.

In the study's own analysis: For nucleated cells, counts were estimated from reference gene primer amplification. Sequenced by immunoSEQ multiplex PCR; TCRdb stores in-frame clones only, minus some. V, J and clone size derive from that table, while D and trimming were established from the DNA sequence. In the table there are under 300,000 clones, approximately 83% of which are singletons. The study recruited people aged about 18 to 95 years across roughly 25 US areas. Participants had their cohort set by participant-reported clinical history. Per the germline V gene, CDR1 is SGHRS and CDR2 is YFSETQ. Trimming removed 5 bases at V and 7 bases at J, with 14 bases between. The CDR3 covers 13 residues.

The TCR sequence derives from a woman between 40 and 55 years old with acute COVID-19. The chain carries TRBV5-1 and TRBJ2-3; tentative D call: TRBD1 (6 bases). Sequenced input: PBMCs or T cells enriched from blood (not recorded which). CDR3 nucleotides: TGCGCCAGCAGTAAGGACAGCCCCAATACGCAGTATTTT. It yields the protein CASSKDSPNTQYF. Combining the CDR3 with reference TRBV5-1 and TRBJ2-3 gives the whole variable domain KAGVTQTPRYLIKTRGQQVTLSCSPISGHRSVSWYQQTPGQGLQFLFEYFSETQRNKGNFPGRFSGRQFSNSRSEMNVSTLELGDSALYLCASSKDSPNTQYFGPGTRLTVL.